The 10 T cell receptor beta chains listed next were all sequenced from one sample in a study of regulatory T cells in long-lasting Graves disease. Time point noted: newly diagnosed GD, antithyroid drugs for less than 3 months. After RNA was extracted from PBMCs, the TCR library was made from it. Construction of the TCR beta libraries employed iRepertoire HTBI primers in conjunction with Arm-PCR of CDR3 regions. TCRdb passed the multiplex PCR reads through MiXCR, listing each CDR3 protein once. The data show under 800,000 distinct CDR3 sequences, roughly 15% seen once. These data were also reused for a study on T cells in Graves' hyperthyroidism and ophthalmopathy.

Sequencing was performed on peripheral blood mononuclear cells (PBMCs), taken at new diagnosis, from a patient treated with antithyroid drugs. Source of these receptors: a woman under 40 with Graves disease.

Concerning this clonotype: This may come from a read error, since a much larger clone is one base off. The V and J genes are TRBV27 and TRBJ2-7, with D possibly being TRBD2 (5 bases). This CDR3 has 14 amino acids. The V gene's germline CDR1 is MNHEY and CDR2 SMNVEV (reference sequence). The CDR3 DNA sequence: TGTGCCAGCAAGTCCGTCGGGAAATACTACGAGCAGCACTTC. It is translated as CASKSVGKYYEQHF.

This clonotype was detected many times. The chain couples TRBV5-1 to TRBJ1-5; D is undetermined. The CDR3 length is 15 residues. In germline, CDR1 is SGHRS, CDR2 YFSETQ. Trimming took 0 bases from V and 3 from J, leaving 10 bases between them. CDR3 DNA sequence: TGCGCCAGCAGCTTGGACGGCCTACCCAATCAGCCCCAGCATTTT. Encoded protein: CASSLDGLPNQPQHF.

As regards this clonotype: This may arise from a read error, as a much more abundant clone is one base away. The chain is built from TRBV6-1 and TRBJ1-5; D not certain. There are 13 residues in the CDR3. Germline V gene data show CDR1 as MNHNS and CDR2 as SASEGT. CDR3 region: CASSVDLNQPKHF. The CDR3 DNA sequence: TGTGCCAGCAGTGTAGACTTGAATCAGCCCAAGCATTTT.

With regard to this clonotype: This may come from a read error, since a much larger clone is one base off. The chain uses TRBV30 and TRBJ1-1; D might be TRBD1 (5 bases). The CDR3 is made up of 12 amino acids. Germline CDR1 is GTSNPN and CDR2 is SVGIG (reference sequence). CDR3 amino acids: CTWSPQGTEAFF. CDR3 bases: TGTACCTGGAGTCCGCAGGGCACTGAAGCTTTCTTT.

This clonotype was observed at least ten times. The chain combines TRBV30 with TRBJ2-1, with a weak D call TRBD2 (6 bases). The CDR3 consists of 14 residues. The germline CDR1 and CDR2 sequences are GTSNPN and SVGIG (reference sequence). V was shortened by 1 base and J by 4 bases, with 11 bases between the two germline ends. This chain's CDR3 is CAWSGLGRYNEQFF. As DNA, the CDR3 is TGTGCCTGGAGTGGACTAGGACGGTACAATGAGCAGTTCTTC.

This clonotype appeared many times. The CDR3 spells CASSDLTGLEQPQHF. DNA for the CDR3: TGTGCCAGCAGTGACCTGACAGGGCTCGAGCAGCCCCAGCATTTT. The genes are TRBV27 and TRBJ1-5, with 7 bases fitting TRBD1. The CDR3 consists of 15 residues. Germline V CDR1 and CDR2: MNHEY, SMNVEV (reference sequence). The V segment lost 5 bases and the J segment 7 bases; nucleotides outside the gene matches: 11.

The sample holds a few counts of this clonotype. The chain employs TRBV5-1 and TRBJ1-3, with D maybe TRBD1 (5 bases). Looked up from germline, CDR1 is SGHRS and CDR2 is YFSETQ. CDR3 length equals 18 residues. V lost 4 bases and J 0 bases, leaving 20 bases between the germline ends. CDR3 region: CASSQSTERVFSGNTIYF. In DNA form, the CDR3 reads TGCGCCAGCAGCCAGTCGACAGAGCGGGTTTTCTCTGGAAACACCATATATTTT.

This clonotype appeared many times. The CDR3 sequence: CASGPQGSTEAFF. The CDR3 DNA sequence: TGCGCCAGCGGACCACAGGGGAGCACTGAAGCTTTCTTT. This chain connects TRBV10-1 to TRBJ1-1, with 7 bases identical to TRBD1. This CDR3 is built from 13 residues. Germline CDR1 is WNHNN and CDR2 is SYGVQD (reference sequence). The V and J ends lost 8 bases and 4 bases, in that order; junction bases with no gene match: 7.

With regard to this clonotype: At one end the junction does not follow the germline gene, possibly because of a read error. This chain connects TRBV7-9 to TRBJ1-3, with 8 bases that match TRBD1. The CDR3 runs to 17 residues. Germline values: CDR1 SEHNR, CDR2 FQNEAQ (reference sequence). The CDR3 DNA reads TGTGCCAGCAGCTCAGGGGGCAGGGGGCTGTCTGGAAACACCACATATTTT. Protein product: CASSSGGRGLSGNTTYF.

The chain joins TRBV3-1 to TRBJ2-2, with TRBD2 identical over 10 bases. Germline loops: CDR1 LGHDT, CDR2 YNNKEL (reference sequence). The J segment lost 4 bases and the V segment lost 0 bases, leaving 5 bases of the junction unmatched. The CDR3 is 17 amino acids. As DNA, the CDR3 is TGTGCCAGCAGCCAAGACGCCCTAGCGGGAGTCACCGGGGAGCTGTTTTTT. Translation: CASSQDALAGVTGELFF. Drawing the rest from reference TRBV3-1 and TRBJ2-2, the complete variable domain is DTAVSQTPKYLVTQMGNDKSIKCEQNLGHDTMYWYKQDSKKFLKIMFSYNNKELIINETVPNRFSPKSPDKAHLNLHINSLELGDSAVYFCASSQDALAGVTGELFFGEGSRLTVL.